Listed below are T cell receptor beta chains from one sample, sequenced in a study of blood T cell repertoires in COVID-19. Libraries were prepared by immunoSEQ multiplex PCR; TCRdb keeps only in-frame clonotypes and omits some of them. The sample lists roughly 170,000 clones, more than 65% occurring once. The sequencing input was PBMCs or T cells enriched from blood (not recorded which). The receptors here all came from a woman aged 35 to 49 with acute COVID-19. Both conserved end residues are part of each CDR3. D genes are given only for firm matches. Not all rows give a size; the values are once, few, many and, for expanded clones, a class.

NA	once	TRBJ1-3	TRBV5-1	CASSLSISGNTIYF	TGCGCCAGCAGCTTGAGCATCTCTGGAAACACCATATATTTT
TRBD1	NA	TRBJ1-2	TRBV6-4	CASSDYDRGYGYTF	TGTGCCAGCAGTGATTACGACAGGGGCTATGGCTACACCTTC
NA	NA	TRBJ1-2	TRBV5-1	CASSLQGLGYTF	TGCGCCAGCAGCTTGCAGGGACTGGGCTACACCTTC
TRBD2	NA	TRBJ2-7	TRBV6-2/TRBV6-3	CASSSPTSGSRYEQYF	TGTGCCAGCAGTTCCCCTACTAGCGGGAGCAGGTACGAGCAGTACTTC
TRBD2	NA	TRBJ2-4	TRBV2	CASRPGTSGENIQYF	TGTGCCAGCAGGCCCGGGACTAGCGGTGAAAACATTCAGTACTTC
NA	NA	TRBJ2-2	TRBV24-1	CATSDHRTGELFF	TGTGCCACCAGTGATCACAGAACCGGGGAGCTGTTTTTT
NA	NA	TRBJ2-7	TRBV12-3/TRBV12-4	CASSLAGYEQYF	TGTGCCAGCAGTTTAGCCGGCTACGAGCAGTACTTC
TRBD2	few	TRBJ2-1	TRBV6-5	CASRLAGGYNEQFF	TGTGCCAGCAGACTAGCGGGAGGCTACAATGAGCAGTTCTTC
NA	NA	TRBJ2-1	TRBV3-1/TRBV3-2	CASSQVAGLGNEQFF	TGTGCCAGCAGCCAAGTTGCGGGCCTCGGCAATGAGCAGTTCTTC
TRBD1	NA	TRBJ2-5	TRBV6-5	CASRMGQGRFETQYF	TGTGCCAGCAGGATGGGACAGGGTAGATTCGAGACCCAGTACTTC
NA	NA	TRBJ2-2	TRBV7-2	CASSLARKFDGELFF	TGTGCCAGCAGCTTAGCGCGGAAGTTCGACGGGGAGCTGTTTTTT
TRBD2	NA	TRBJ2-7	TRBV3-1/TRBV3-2	CASSQDMVVAGGEQYF	TGTGCCAGCAGCCAAGATATGGTGGTAGCGGGAGGCGAGCAGTACTTC
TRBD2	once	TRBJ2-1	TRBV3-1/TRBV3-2	CASSQDASGSYEQFF	TGTGCCAGCAGCCAAGATGCTAGCGGGAGCTATGAGCAGTTCTTC
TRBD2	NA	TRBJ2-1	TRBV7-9	CASSKRDANEQFF	TGTGCCAGCAGCAAGCGGGATGCCAATGAGCAGTTCTTC
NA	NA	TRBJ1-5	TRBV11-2	CASSFVSSTNQPQHF	TGTGCCAGCAGCTTTGTTTCGAGCACCAATCAGCCCCAGCATTTT
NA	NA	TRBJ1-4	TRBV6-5	CASSYSGRVGEKLFF	TGTGCCAGCAGTTACTCCGGCAGGGTAGGAGAAAAACTGTTTTTT
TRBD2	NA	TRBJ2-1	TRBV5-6	CASTLAGREGNEQFF	TGTGCCAGCACTTTGGCGGGGCGGGAGGGGAATGAGCAGTTCTTC
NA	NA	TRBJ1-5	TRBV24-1	CATSDHGSVQPQHF	TGTGCCACCAGTGATCACGGGTCGGTTCAGCCCCAGCATTTT
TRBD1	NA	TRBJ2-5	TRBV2	CASSDTPGQRQTQYF	TGTGCCAGCAGTGACACACCGGGACAGCGACAGACCCAGTACTTC
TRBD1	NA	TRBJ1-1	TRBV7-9	CASSFDRVVTEAFF	TGTGCCAGCAGCTTTGACAGGGTGGTAACTGAAGCTTTCTTT
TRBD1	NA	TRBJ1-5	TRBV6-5	CASMADRGPNQPQHF	TGTGCCAGCATGGCCGACAGGGGCCCTAATCAGCCCCAGCATTTT
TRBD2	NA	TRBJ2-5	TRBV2	CASGERGRNQETQYF	TGTGCCAGCGGTGAGCGGGGGAGGAATCAAGAGACCCAGTACTTC
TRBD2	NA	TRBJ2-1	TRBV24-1	CATSDLAGLNEQFF	TGTGCCACCAGTGATCTAGCGGGACTCAATGAGCAGTTCTTC
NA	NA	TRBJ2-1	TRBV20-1	CSASLRNEQFF	TGCAGTGCTAGTCTCCGCAATGAGCAGTTCTTC
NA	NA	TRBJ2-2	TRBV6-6	CASQAGANTGELFF	TGTGCTAGCCAAGCGGGCGCGAACACCGGGGAGCTGTTTTTT
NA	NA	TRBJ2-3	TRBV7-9	CASSLRRGSTDTQYF	TGTGCCAGCAGCTTACGGCGGGGTAGCACAGATACGCAGTATTTT
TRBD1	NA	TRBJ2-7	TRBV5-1	CASTPPGQTYEQYF	TGCGCCAGCACCCCTCCGGGACAGACCTACGAGCAGTACTTC
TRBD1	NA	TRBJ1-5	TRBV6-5	CASSGTAYSNQPQHF	TGTGCCAGCAGCGGGACAGCATATAGCAATCAGCCCCAGCATTTT
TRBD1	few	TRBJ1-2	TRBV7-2	CASSLRQGRDGYTF	TGTGCCAGCAGCTTAAGACAGGGGAGGGATGGCTACACCTTC
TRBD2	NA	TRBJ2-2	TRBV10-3	CAISLAGEDTGELFF	TGTGCCATCAGCTTAGCGGGAGAGGACACCGGGGAGCTGTTTTTT
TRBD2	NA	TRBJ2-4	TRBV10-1	CASSERSGLAGREKNIQYF	TGCGCCAGCAGTGAAAGGTCGGGGCTAGCGGGCCGGGAGAAAAACATTCAGTACTTC
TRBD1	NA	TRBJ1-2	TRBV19	CASSIRDRATQGYTF	TGTGCCAGTAGTATCCGGGACAGGGCTACCCAAGGCTACACCTTC